This T cell receptor beta chain was captured in a study of blood T cell repertoires in COVID-19. The junction had 15 bases not matched to a gene; V was cut back by 7 bases and J by 0 bases. Germline V gives CDR1 LNHDA, CDR2 SQIVND (reference sequence). This CDR3 region has 20 residues. TCRdb keeps only in-frame clones here, not all; method: immunoSEQ multiplex PCR. The top ten clones hold around 5.4% of a sample with fewer than 70,000 clones, around 84% of them seen once. In its sample, this clone was seen once. The sequence was obtained from a woman aged 60 to 75 with acute or convalescent COVID-19. This sequence joins TRBV19 and TRBJ2-1; 13 positions agree with TRBD2. The sample comprised peripheral blood. The CDR3 here is CASTRLPGLAGKSSYNEQFF. CDR3 DNA sequence: TGTGCCAGTACTCGACTCCCGGGACTAGCGGGAAAGAGCTCCTACAATGAGCAGTTCTTC.